These T cell receptor beta chains were read from a single sample in a study of graft-versus-host responses after intestinal transplantation. This table comes from immunoSEQ multiplex PCR, and its TCRdb copy is limited to in-frame clones, with some not included. The sample yields 20,000 to 25,000 clones, roughly 43% seen once. The sequencing here drew on alloreactive CD4+ T cells from a mixed lymphocyte reaction culture, taken before intestinal transplant. These receptors were collected from a human patient who received an intestinal transplant. The conserved cysteine and the conserved F or W are not part of the CDR3 here. A D gene is named only where the DNA matches it firmly.

V	D	J	CDR3
TRBV28	TRBD2	TRBJ2-7	ASSLPAGTYEQY
TRBV7-6	NA	TRBJ1-1	ASSPDIGNTEAF
TRBV7-2	NA	TRBJ2-1	ASSLARGNEQF
TRBV19	TRBD2	TRBJ2-2	ASSIWLAGGTGELF
TRBV6-1	NA	TRBJ2-5	ASSSQIVRETQY
TRBV6-5	TRBD1	TRBJ2-1	ASSRGSSYNEQF
TRBV7-2	TRBD1	TRBJ2-5	ASSSSTGRETQY
TRBV20-1	NA	TRBJ2-7	SATTGYEQY
TRBV6-5	TRBD2	TRBJ2-5	ASRESGSRGETQY
TRBV28	TRBD1	TRBJ1-5	ASREQGGYNQPQH
TRBV5-1	NA	TRBJ2-1	ASSLARDEQF
TRBV10-3	TRBD2	TRBJ2-7	AIRQAGLSYEQY
TRBV5-5	TRBD1	TRBJ1-2	ASRQGTSYGYT
TRBV7-2	TRBD1	TRBJ2-7	ASSPREGQGPYEQY
TRBV6-5	NA	TRBJ1-2	ATREPLLGYT
TRBV4-1	TRBD2	TRBJ2-1	ASSQRGASGTYNEQF
TRBV6-5	NA	TRBJ2-1	ASSWSPRREQF
TRBV2	TRBD2	TRBJ2-5	ASSWTSGSGETQY
TRBV5-1	NA	TRBJ1-4	ASSLAGGTHNEKLF
TRBV5-1	TRBD2	TRBJ2-2	ASSLFAGANTGELF
TRBV2	NA	TRBJ2-5	ASSEFVSRGAQY
TRBV19	NA	TRBJ1-1	ASRAPGTFTEAF
TRBV19	TRBD1	TRBJ2-7	ASSTSDRGVHEQY
TRBV6-1	TRBD1	TRBJ1-1	ASRITGGPNTEAF
TRBV10-2	TRBD2	TRBJ2-3	ASSVSGRALDTQY
TRBV4-1	NA	TRBJ2-3	ASSPRQGSNTDTQY
TRBV4-2	NA	TRBJ2-7	ASSGHSYEQY
TRBV7-2	NA	TRBJ1-2	ASSLVSGFYGYT
TRBV5-6	NA	TRBJ1-6	ASSLGLVFSSYNSPLH
TRBV19	TRBD1	TRBJ2-4	ASKVRGLENIQY
TRBV11-3	NA	TRBJ2-7	ASSFSPQRVSYEQY
TRBV6-5	NA	TRBJ1-6	ASRLNRAHNSPLH
TRBV5-1	TRBD1	TRBJ2-3	ASSLLGRGPDTQY
TRBV29-1	TRBD2	TRBJ2-7	SAWTSGIIKQY
TRBV18	TRBD1	TRBJ1-1	ASSRIRTGDTIPMNTEAF
TRBV12-5	TRBD1	TRBJ2-1	ASGQGTVFNGRNEQF
TRBV6-5	NA	TRBJ1-6	ASSYSDRKNSPLH
TRBV10-2	TRBD1	TRBJ2-7	ASSRTGLGEQY
TRBV18	TRBD1	TRBJ1-6	ASSQGDRGNSPLH
TRBV5-8	TRBD2	TRBJ2-1	ASSLPGLADSYNEQF
TRBV27	TRBD2	TRBJ2-1	ASSLFYVGLGRNEQF
TRBV7-2	NA	TRBJ2-7	ASSRRTGKLEQY
TRBV6-1	NA	TRBJ1-2	ASSEAFDTNYGYT
TRBV7-2	NA	TRBJ2-5	ASSTQGGVETQY